The T cell receptor (beta chain) described here comes from a study of shared clonotypes between healthy human individuals. The table came from immunoSEQ multiplex PCR; TCRdb's copy has only in-frame clones and leaves some out. The table records roughly 450,000 clones, less than 85% of them present only once. As regards this clone: What it binds is unknown.

Overall study results and limits: Sample collection involved blood only; tissue repertoires are likely different.

Among the donors, all were Caucasian adults who lived in Nashville, Tennessee. The source is a middle-aged woman in good health. Some clones in this sample may be carry-over from other donors' samples. Sequenced material: PBMCs.

In DNA, the CDR3 is TGTGCCAGCAGCGCCGTCGGGACAGGGGGCAGCGGGCAGTACTTC. Protein sequence: CASSAVGTGGSGQYF. The rearrangement joins TRBV9 to TRBJ2-7; 12 nucleotides line up with TRBD1. V was pared by 3 bases and J by 9 bases, with 10 bases of the junction left unmatched. Germline assignment: CDR1 SGDLS and CDR2 YYNGEE. The CDR3 has 15 residues.